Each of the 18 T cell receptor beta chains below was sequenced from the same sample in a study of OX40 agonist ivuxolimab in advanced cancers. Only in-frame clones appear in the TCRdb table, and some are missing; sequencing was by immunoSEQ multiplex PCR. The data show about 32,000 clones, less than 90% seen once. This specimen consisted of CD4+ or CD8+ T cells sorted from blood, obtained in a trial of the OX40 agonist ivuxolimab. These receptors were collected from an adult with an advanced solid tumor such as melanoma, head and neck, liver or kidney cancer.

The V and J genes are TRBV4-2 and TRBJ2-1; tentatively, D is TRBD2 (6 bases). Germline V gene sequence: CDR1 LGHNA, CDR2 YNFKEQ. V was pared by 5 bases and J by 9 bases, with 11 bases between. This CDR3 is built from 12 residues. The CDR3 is CASSSLGGEQFF. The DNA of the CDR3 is TGTGCCAGCAGCTCCCTGGGGGGTGAGCAGTTCTTC.

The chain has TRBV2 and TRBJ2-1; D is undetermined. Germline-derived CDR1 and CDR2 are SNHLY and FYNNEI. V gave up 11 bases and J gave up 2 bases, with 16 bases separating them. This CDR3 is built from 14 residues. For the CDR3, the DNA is TGTGCCCGCGGACGGTCGAGGACCTACAATGAGCAGTTCTTC. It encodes CARGRSRTYNEQFF.

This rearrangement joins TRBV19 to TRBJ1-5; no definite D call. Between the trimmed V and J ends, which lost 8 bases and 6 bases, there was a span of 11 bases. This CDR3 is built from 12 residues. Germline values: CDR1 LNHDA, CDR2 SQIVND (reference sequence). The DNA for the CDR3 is TGTGCCAGTTCCTCGGGGATTCAGCCCCAGCATTTT. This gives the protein CASSSGIQPQHF. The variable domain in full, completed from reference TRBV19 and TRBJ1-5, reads DGGITQSPKYLFRKEGQNVTLSCEQNLNHDAMYWYRQDPGQGLRLIYYSQIVNDFQKGDIAEGYSVSREKKESFPLTVTSAQKNPTAFYLCASSSGIQPQHFGDGTRLSIL.

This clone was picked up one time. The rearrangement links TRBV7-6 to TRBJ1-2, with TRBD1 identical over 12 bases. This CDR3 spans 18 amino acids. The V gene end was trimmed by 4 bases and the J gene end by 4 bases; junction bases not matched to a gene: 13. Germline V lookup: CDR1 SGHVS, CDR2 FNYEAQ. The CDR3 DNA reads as TGTGCCAGCAGCTCCTCTGGGACAGGGGGCCTAAGGGGCTATGGCTACACCTTC. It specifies CASSSSGTGGLRGYGYTF.

CDR3 loop: CASSQVSSDQETQYF. CDR3 sequence (DNA): TGCGCCAGCAGCCAAGTATCTAGCGACCAAGAGACCCAGTACTTC. The chain recombines TRBV4-1 with TRBJ2-5; tentatively, D is TRBD2 (6 bases). CDR1 and CDR2 (germline): MGHRA, YSYEKL. The CDR3 totals 15 residues. The V end lost 1 base, the J end lost 0 bases, and 9 bases lay between the germline ends.

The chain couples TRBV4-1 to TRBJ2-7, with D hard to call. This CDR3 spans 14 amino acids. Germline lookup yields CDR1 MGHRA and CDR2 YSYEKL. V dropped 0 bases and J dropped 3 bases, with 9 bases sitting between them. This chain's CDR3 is CASSQERQVYEQYF. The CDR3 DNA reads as TGCGCCAGCAGCCAAGAGCGGCAAGTCTACGAGCAGTACTTC.

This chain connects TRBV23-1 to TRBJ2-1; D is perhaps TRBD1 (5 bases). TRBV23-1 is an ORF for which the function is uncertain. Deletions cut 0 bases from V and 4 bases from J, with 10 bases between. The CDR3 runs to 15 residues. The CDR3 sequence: CASSQSETEYNEQFF. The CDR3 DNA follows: TGCGCCAGCAGTCAATCGGAGACAGAGTACAATGAGCAGTTCTTC.

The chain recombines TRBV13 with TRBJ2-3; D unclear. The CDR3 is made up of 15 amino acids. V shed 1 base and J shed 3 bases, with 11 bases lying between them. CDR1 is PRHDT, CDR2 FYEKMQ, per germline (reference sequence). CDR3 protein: CASSLVDADTDTQYF. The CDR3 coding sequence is TGTGCCAGCAGCTTAGTAGACGCGGATACAGATACGCAGTATTTT.

The CDR3 coding sequence is TGTGCCAGCAGCTTGACAGGGGAAAGATCACCCCTCCACTTT. Its translation is CASSLTGERSPLHF. The rearrangement links TRBV5-6 to TRBJ1-6, with 7 bases that match TRBD1. The CDR3 is 14 amino acids. Germline trimming cut 1 base from V and 10 bases from J; bases unmatched to any gene: 5. From germline, CDR1 is SGHDT and CDR2 YYEEEE.

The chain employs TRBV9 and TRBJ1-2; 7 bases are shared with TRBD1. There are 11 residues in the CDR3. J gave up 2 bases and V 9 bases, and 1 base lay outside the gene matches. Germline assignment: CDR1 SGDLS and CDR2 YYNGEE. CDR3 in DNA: TGTGCCACACAGGGGAACTATGGCTACACCTTC. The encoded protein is CATQGNYGYTF.

This chain's CDR3 is CASSEQGHSNQPQHF. The CDR3 DNA reads TGTGCCAGCAGCGAACAGGGTCATAGCAATCAGCCCCAGCATTTT. The chain has TRBV11-2 and TRBJ1-5; maybe TRBD1 (6 bases). Between the trimmed V and J ends, which lost 5 bases and 0 bases, there was a span of 11 bases. The CDR3 contains 15 residues. Germline-derived CDR1 and CDR2 are SGHAT and FQNNGV.

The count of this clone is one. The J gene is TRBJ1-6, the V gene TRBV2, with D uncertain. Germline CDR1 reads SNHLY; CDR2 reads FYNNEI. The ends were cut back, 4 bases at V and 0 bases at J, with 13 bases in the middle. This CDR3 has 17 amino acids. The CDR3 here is CASSVSGGSSYNSPLHF. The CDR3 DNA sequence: TGTGCCAGCAGTGTATCGGGCGGAAGCTCCTATAATTCACCCCTCCACTTT.

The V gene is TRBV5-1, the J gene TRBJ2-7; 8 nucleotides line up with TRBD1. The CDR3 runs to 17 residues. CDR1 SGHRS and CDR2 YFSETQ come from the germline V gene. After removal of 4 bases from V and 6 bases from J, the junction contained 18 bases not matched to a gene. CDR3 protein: CASSPAVGTGSPREQYF. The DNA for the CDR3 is TGCGCCAGCAGCCCCGCCGTGGGGACAGGCTCGCCTCGCGAGCAGTACTTC.

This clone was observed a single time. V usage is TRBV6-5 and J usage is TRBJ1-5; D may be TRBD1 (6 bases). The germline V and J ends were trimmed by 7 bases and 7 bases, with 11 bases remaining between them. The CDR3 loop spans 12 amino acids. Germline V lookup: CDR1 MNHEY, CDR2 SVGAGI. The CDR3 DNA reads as TGTGCCAGCACGGGGGGCGGGCAGCCCCAGCATTTT. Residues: CASTGGGQPQHF.

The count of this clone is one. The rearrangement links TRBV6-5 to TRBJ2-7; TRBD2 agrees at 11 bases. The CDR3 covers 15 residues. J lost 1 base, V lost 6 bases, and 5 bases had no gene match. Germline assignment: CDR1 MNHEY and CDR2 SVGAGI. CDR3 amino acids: CASRFTSGGSYEQYF. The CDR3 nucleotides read TGTGCCAGCAGATTCACTAGCGGGGGTTCCTACGAGCAGTACTTC.

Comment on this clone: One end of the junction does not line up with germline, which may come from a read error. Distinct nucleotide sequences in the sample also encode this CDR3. CDR3 protein: CASSLGAGGTWNTEAFF. The CDR3 region has the DNA TGTGCTAGCAGCTTAGGGGCAGGGGGCACGTGGAACACTGAAGCTTTCTTT. The genes are TRBV7-9 and TRBJ1-1, with 8 bases aligning to TRBD1. Germline values: CDR1 SEHNR, CDR2 FQNEAQ (reference sequence). The length of the CDR3 is 17 residues.

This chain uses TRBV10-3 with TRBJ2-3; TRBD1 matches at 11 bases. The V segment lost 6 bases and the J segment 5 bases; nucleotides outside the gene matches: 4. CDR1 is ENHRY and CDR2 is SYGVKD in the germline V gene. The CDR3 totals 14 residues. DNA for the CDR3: TGTGCCATCAGCCAGGGACAGGGGGAAGATACGCAGTATTTT. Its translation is CAISQGQGEDTQYF.

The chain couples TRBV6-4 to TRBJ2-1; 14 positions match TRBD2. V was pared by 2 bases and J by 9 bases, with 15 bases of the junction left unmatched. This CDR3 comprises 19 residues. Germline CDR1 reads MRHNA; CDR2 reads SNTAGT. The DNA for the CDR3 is TGTGCCAGCAGTGACCCAAACGGACTAGCGGGAGGCCCCCACCGTGAGCAGTTCTTC. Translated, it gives CASSDPNGLAGGPHREQFF.